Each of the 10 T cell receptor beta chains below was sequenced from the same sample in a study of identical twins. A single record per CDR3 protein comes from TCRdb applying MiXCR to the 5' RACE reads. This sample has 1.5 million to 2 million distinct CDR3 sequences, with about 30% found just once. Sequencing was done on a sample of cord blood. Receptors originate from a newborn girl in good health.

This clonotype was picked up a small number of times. The CDR3 DNA reads as TGTGCCAGCAGTTCCGGACCCTCTAACCCCGATGGCTACACCTTC. Translation gives CASSSGPSNPDGYTF. The V gene is TRBV12-3 or TRBV12-4, the J gene TRBJ1-2; no clear D. The CDR3 spans 15 residues. Trimming took off 4 bases at V and 6 bases at J, with 18 bases between the two ends.

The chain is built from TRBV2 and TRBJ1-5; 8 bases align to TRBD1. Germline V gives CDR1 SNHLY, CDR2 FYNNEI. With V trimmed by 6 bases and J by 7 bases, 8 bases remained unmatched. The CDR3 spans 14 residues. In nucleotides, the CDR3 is TGTGCCAGCAGAGCGCAGGGGGCGGGCCAGCCCCAGCATTTT. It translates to CASRAQGAGQPQHF.

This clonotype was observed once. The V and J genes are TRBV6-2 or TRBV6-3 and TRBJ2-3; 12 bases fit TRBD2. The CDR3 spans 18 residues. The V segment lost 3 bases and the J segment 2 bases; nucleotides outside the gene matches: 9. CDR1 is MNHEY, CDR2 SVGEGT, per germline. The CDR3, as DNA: TGTGCCAGCAGTTATCCTGCCCTAGCGGGAGGGCCCACAGATACGCAGTATTTT. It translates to CASSYPALAGGPTDTQYF.

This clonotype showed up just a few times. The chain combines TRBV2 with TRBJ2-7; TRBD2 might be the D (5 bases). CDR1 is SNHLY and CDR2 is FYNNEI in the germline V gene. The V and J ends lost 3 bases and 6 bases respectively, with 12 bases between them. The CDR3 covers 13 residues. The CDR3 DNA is TGTGCCAGCAGTGAGGCGGACTTTCTCGAGCAGTACTTC. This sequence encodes CASSEADFLEQYF.

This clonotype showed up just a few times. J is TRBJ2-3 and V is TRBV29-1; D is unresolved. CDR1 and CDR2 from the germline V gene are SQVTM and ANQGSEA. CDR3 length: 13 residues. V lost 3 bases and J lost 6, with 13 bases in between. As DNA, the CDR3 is TGCAGCGTTGATGGCCCCGGTACGGATACGCAGTATTTT. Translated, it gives CSVDGPGTDTQYF.

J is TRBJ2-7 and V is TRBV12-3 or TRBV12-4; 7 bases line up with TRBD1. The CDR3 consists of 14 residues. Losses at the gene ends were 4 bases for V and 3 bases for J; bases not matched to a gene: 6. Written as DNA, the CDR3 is TGTGCCAGCAGTTCGGGGACAGTGGGCTACGAGCAGTACTTC. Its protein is CASSSGTVGYEQYF.

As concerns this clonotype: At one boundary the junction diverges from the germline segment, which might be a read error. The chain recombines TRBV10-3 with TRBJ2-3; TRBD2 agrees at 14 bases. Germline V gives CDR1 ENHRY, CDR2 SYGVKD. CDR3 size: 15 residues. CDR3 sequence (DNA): TGTGCCATCAGCCTCGGGACTAGCGGGAGAAATACGCTGTATTTT. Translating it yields CAISLGTSGRNTLYF.

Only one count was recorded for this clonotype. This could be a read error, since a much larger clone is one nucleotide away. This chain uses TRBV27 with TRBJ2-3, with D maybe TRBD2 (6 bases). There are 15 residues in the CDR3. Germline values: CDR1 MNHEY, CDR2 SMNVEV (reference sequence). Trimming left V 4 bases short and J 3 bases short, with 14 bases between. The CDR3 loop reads CASSSRTGVTDTQYF. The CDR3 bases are TGTGCCAGCAGTTCTCGGACGGGAGTGACAGATACGCAGTATTTT.

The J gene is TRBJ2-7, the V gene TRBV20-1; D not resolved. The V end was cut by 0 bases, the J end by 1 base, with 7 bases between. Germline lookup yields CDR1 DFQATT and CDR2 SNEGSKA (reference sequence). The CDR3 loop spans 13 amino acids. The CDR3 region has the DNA TGCAGTGCTAGAGACACCTTATCCTACGAGCAGTACTTC. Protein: CSARDTLSYEQYF.

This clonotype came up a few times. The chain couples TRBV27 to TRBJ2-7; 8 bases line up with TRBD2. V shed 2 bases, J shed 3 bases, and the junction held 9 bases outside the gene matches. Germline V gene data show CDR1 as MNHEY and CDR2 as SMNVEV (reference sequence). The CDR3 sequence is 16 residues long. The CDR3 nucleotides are TGTGCCAGCAGTTTAGAAAGGGGCGGGAGGTACTACGAGCAGTACTTC. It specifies CASSLERGGRYYEQYF.